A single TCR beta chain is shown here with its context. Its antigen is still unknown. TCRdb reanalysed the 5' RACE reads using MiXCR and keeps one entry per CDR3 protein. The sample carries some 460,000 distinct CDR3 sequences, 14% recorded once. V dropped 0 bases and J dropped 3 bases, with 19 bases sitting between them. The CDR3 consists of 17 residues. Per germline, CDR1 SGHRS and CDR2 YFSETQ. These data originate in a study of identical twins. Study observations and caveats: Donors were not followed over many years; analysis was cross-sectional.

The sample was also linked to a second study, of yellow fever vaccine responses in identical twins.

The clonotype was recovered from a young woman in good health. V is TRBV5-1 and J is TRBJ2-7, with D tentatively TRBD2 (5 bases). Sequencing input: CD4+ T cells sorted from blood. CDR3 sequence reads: CASSLVFSGSRLYEQYF. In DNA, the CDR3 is TGCGCCAGCAGCTTGGTTTTTTCGGGGTCTCGCCTCTACGAGCAGTACTTC.